This T cell receptor (beta chain) was sequenced for a study of CD8 T cells in Susac syndrome. Germline V gene sequence: CDR1 SGHVS, CDR2 FQNEAQ. Between the trimmed V and J ends, which lost 4 bases and 3 bases, there was a span of 15 bases. The length of the CDR3 is 16 residues. It was with random hexamers that roughly 0.5 to 1 ug RNA was reverse transcribed. The TCR beta CDR3 was amplified by immunoSEQ multiplex PCR across 54 Vbeta, 13 Jbeta. Using its own MiXCR run on the immunoSEQ multiplex PCR reads, TCRdb lists one record per CDR3 protein. Of about 19,000 distinct CDR3 sequences detected, 85% to 95% appear once; the ten largest clones hold roughly 0.24%. The study used healthy donors as controls matched for age and sex.

The sample was CD8+ T cells from PBMCs. This receptor was identified in a human donor in good health. V and J are TRBV7-8 and TRBJ2-2; D not resolved. CDR3 residues: CASSSRTNHDTGELFF. The DNA of the CDR3 is TGTGCCAGCAGCTCCAGGACCAATCATGACACCGGGGAGCTGTTTTTT.